The clone carrying this T cell receptor beta chain came up once. The record originates from a study of CD8+ T cells in alopecia areata. The treatment is: oral pan-JAK inhibitor, 5-10 mg twice daily. CDR3 length equals 14 residues. V dropped 9 bases and J dropped 1 base, with 13 bases sitting between them. CDR1 and CDR2 from the germline V gene are SNHLY and FYNNEI. Reverse transcribed after extraction, RNA yielded cDNA as the sequencing template. Here immunoSEQ multiplex PCR was the method, and the copy in TCRdb shows in-frame clones only, minus some. The data contain 150,000 to 200,000 clones, about 65% of them seen just once; the ten biggest clones take up approximately 1.3%.

Sequenced here: CD4+ T cells sorted from blood, sampled around week 50, from a patient treated with tofacitinib. The chain couples TRBV2 to TRBJ1-5; maybe TRBD1 (6 bases). The receptor was isolated from a human donor with alopecia areata. The CDR3 sequence is CASKRGQSNQPQHF. The CDR3 bases are TGTGCCAGTAAAAGAGGACAGAGCAATCAGCCCCAGCATTTT.